This T cell receptor beta chain was identified during a study of blood T cell repertoires in COVID-19. This CDR3 has 17 residues. V was clipped by 0 bases and J by 0 bases, with 12 bases between them. The germline V gene has CDR1 LGHNA and CDR2 YSLEER. The assay was immunoSEQ multiplex PCR, and TCRdb's table has in-frame clones only and misses some. The table shows approximately 160,000 clones, with over 80% occurring only once. The V gene is TRBV4-3, the J gene TRBJ2-1; possible D gene TRBD2, 5 bases. The sequence was obtained from a woman aged 55-70 years with acute or convalescent COVID-19. Sample: peripheral blood. The CDR3 DNA reads TGCGCCAGCAGCCAAGAAGCGGCGGACCTCTCCTACAATGAGCAGTTCTTC. It is translated as CASSQEAADLSYNEQFF.